This T cell receptor (beta chain) emerged from a study of identifying expanded T cells in peripheral blood. Sequencing was performed with immunoSEQ multiplex PCR; in TCRdb, only in-frame clones are kept and a portion is missing. Among over 85,000 clones listed, about nine tenths were seen once. Broader study findings: Differentially abundant clones: about 1.2 between replicates, 16.4 at about 13 days, under 25 at four.

During the collection period, no donor immune events like infections were recorded. As concerns this clone: Its matching antigen is unknown.

V was shortened by 2 bases and J by 0 bases, with 13 bases between the two germline ends. The CDR3 runs 16 residues. Germline lookup yields CDR1 SGHAT and CDR2 FQDESV (reference sequence). This chain joins TRBV11-1 and TRBJ1-1; the D is unclear. This clonotype was obtained from a person aged 18-70 years in good health. The sample consisted of blood. The CDR3 bases are TGTGCCAGCAGCTTACCCCGCGTGGAGATGAACACTGAAGCTTTCTTT. This codes for CASSLPRVEMNTEAFF.